Listed below are T cell receptor beta chains from one sample, sequenced in a study of CD8+CD57+ T cells in acquired aplastic anemia. Each CDR3 protein gets one entry after TCRdb re-called the reads with MiXCR. The sample carries about 180,000 distinct CDR3 sequences, about 60% recorded once. The material sequenced was sorted CD4+, CD8+, or CD8+CD57+ T cells (not recorded which) from PBMCs. The receptor set was obtained from a human donor with aplastic anemia. Both conserved end residues are part of each CDR3. Each record gives: clone size, D gene, J gene, V gene, CDR3 DNA, CDR3 protein. A D gene is named only where the DNA matches it firmly. Size values are once, few and many counts, or a class for expanded clones, and some rows have none.

once | . | TRBJ1-5 | TRBV19 | TGTGCCAGTAGTATAGGGCGGGGTAGCAATCAGCCCCAGCATTTT | CASSIGRGSNQPQHF
. | TRBD1 | TRBJ2-2 | TRBV7-9 | TGTGCCAGCAGTTCTCTACTCGGACAGGGATACGAGCAGTTTTTT | CASSSLLGQGYEQFF
. | . | TRBJ2-7 | TRBV5-1 | TGCGCCAGCAGCTTTGGGACGGACTCCTACGAGCAGTACTTC | CASSFGTDSYEQYF
. | . | TRBJ1-1 | TRBV19 | TGTGCCAGTAAGGGTGACACCGGGGAGAACACTGAAGCTTTCTTT | CASKGDTGENTEAFF
many | . | TRBJ2-7 | TRBV29-1 | TGCAGCGACCGGAAGAGGGCCTACGAGCAGTACTTC | CSDRKRAYEQYF
. | . | TRBJ2-1 | TRBV24-1 | TGCGCCACCAGTGGGGAACAGATCTGGAATGAGCAGTTCTTC | CATSGEQIWNEQFF
. | . | TRBJ1-6 | TRBV5-1 | TGCGCCAGCAGCTTAATGGTCTCCCGAGATTCACCCCTCCACTTT | CASSLMVSRDSPLHF
. | . | TRBJ2-2 | TRBV7-2 | TGTGCCAGCAGCTTAGCGATGGGGACCGGGGAGCTGTTTTTT | CASSLAMGTGELFF
. | TRBD1 | TRBJ2-6 | TRBV19 | TGTGCCAGTATCGACAGGGCCTGGGGGGGGGCCAACGTCCTGACTTTC | CASIDRAWGGANVLTF
. | TRBD2 | TRBJ2-1 | TRBV7-6 | TGTGCCAGCAGTGGAATAGCGGGGGCCGGGGATGAGCAGTTCTTC | CASSGIAGAGDEQFF
few | . | TRBJ1-1 | TRBV5-1 | TGCGCCAGCAGCTTGGTCTTCGGGGGCACTGAAGCTTTCTTT | CASSLVFGGTEAFF
. | TRBD1 | TRBJ2-7 | TRBV2 | TGTGCCAGTGTGAAACAGGGGGCCAGAAGGGGGGGCTACGAGCAGTACTTC | CASVKQGARRGGYEQYF
. | . | TRBJ2-7 | TRBV5-6 | TGTGCCAGCAGCTTCTACGATAAGGTGCAGTACTTC | CASSFYDKVQYF
. | TRBD2 | TRBJ2-1 | TRBV5-1 | TGCGCCAGCATCGAACTAGCGGGGGGACTCAATGAGCAGTTCTTC | CASIELAGGLNEQFF
. | . | TRBJ2-5 | TRBV10-3 | TGTGCCATCAGTGTGAAACGGGGGCAAGAGACCCAGTACTTC | CAISVKRGQETQYF
. | . | TRBJ2-5 | TRBV4-2 | TGTGCCAGCAGCCAAGACTTCGGCTTCCAAGAGACCCAGTACTTC | CASSQDFGFQETQYF
. | . | TRBJ2-7 | TRBV10-3 | TGTGCCATCAGTGAGCAGGGTTACGAGCAGTACTTC | CAISEQGYEQYF
. | TRBD1 | TRBJ1-3 | TRBV10-3 | TGTGCCATCAGGGGGATGGGACAGGGCACCGGTAGCTCTGGAAACACCATATATTTT | CAIRGMGQGTGSSGNTIYF
few | . | TRBJ1-1 | TRBV29-1 | TGCAGCGTTGAAGAGGCAGGCTCGGGCACTGAAGCTTTCTTT | CSVEEAGSGTEAFF
many | . | TRBJ1-2 | TRBV5-8 | TGTGCCAGCAGCTCTCGATATACTACAGGGATGGACTATGGCTACACCTTC | CASSSRYTTGMDYGYTF
. | . | TRBJ1-2 | TRBV7-9 | TGTGCCAGCAGCTTAGCGCAGGCAGACTATGGCTACACCTTC | CASSLAQADYGYTF
. | . | TRBJ2-2 | TRBV2 | TGTGCCAGCAGTACCCCCGAGGCGGGGATCGAGGTCACCGGGGAGCTGTTTTTT | CASSTPEAGIEVTGELFF